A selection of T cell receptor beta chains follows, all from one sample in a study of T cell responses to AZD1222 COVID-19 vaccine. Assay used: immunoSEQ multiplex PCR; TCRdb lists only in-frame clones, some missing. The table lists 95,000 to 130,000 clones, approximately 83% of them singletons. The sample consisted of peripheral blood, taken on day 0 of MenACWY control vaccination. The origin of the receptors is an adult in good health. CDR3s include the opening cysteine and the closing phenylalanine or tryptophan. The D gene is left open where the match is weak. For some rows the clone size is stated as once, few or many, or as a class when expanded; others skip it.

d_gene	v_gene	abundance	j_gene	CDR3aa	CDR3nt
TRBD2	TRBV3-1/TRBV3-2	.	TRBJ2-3	CASSQDTTSGNTQYF	TGTGCCAGCAGCCAGGATACGACTAGCGGGAATACGCAGTATTTT
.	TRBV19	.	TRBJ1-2	CASRIREDGYTF	TGTGCCAGTAGGATCCGGGAGGATGGCTACACCTTC
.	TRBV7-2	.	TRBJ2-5	CASSLALGTQYF	TGTGCCAGCAGCTTAGCGCTGGGGACCCAGTACTTC
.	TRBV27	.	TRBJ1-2	CASSLSGTGANYGYTF	TGTGCCAGCAGTTTATCGGGTACAGGAGCTAACTATGGCTACACCTTC
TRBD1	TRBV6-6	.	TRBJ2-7	CASSRDSQAYEQYF	TGTGCCAGCAGTAGGGACAGCCAGGCCTACGAGCAGTACTTC
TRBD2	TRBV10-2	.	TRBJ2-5	CASSDGTTHETQYF	TGCGCCAGCAGTGATGGGACTACTCACGAGACCCAGTACTTC
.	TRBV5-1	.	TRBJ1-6	CASSSLGQGDNSPLHF	TGCGCCAGCAGCTCGCTGGGCCAGGGCGACAATTCACCCCTCCACTTT
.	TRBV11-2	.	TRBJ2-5	CASSLLSQETQYF	TGTGCCAGCAGCTTGCTCAGCCAAGAGACCCAGTACTTC
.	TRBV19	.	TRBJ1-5	CASTGRAGERRSNQPQHF	TGTGCCAGTACCGGCAGGGCAGGGGAAAGGAGAAGCAATCAGCCCCAGCATTTT
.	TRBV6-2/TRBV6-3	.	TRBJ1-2	CASSDPEGGRYGYTF	TGTGCCAGCAGTGACCCGGAGGGGGGACGCTATGGCTACACCTTC
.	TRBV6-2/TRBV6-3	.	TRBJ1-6	CASSYGGQYSSSYNSPLHF	TGTGCCAGCAGTTACGGAGGACAGTATTCCAGCTCCTATAATTCACCCCTCCACTTT
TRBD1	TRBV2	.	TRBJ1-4	CASSATGGSGEKLFF	TGTGCCAGCAGTGCTACAGGGGGTTCGGGTGAAAAACTGTTTTTT
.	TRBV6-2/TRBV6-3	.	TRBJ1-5	CASSAGTTNQPQHF	TGTGCCAGCAGTGCCGGGACGACAAATCAGCCCCAGCATTTT
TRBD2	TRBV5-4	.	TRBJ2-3	CASSLGIGLAGGDTQYF	TGTGCCAGCAGTTTGGGAATCGGACTAGCGGGCGGAGATACGCAGTATTTT
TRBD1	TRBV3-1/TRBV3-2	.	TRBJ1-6	CASSQVGGQGYSPLHF	TGTGCCAGCAGCCAAGTTGGTGGACAGGGGTACTCACCCCTCCACTTT
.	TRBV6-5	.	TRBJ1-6	CASSYLGGRYSPLHF	TGTGCCAGCAGTTACCTTGGGGGAAGATATTCACCCCTCCACTTT
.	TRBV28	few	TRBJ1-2	CASIKNNRGGYTF	TGTGCCAGCATTAAGAATAATAGAGGTGGCTACACCTTC
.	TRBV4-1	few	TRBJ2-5	CASSQILRTRIQETQYF	TGCGCCAGCAGCCAGATCCTCAGAACCCGGATTCAAGAGACCCAGTACTTC
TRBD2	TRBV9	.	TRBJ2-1	CASSLRTSGYNEQFF	TGTGCCAGCAGCCTCCGGACTAGCGGTTACAATGAGCAGTTCTTC
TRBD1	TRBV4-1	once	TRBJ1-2	CASSQGFRGRIRHGYTF	TGCGCCAGCAGCCAAGGATTCAGGGGGCGCATTCGGCATGGCTACACCTTC
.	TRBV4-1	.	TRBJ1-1	CASSPSGVQGLTEAFF	TGCGCCAGCAGCCCGTCCGGGGTCCAGGGTCTCACTGAAGCTTTCTTT
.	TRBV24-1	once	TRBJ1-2	CATSDPSRSGDYGYTF	TGTGCCACCAGTGATCCCTCACGGAGTGGTGACTATGGCTACACCTTC
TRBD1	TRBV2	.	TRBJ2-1	CASKRDSSYNEQFF	TGTGCCAGCAAGAGGGACAGCTCCTACAATGAGCAGTTCTTC
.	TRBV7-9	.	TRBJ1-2	CASTDLRGYTF	TGTGCCAGCACCGACTTGAGGGGCTACACCTTC
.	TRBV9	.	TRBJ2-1	CASSVAVGTTYNEQFF	TGTGCCAGCAGCGTAGCAGTAGGGACCACCTACAATGAGCAGTTCTTC
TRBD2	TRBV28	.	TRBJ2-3	CASSRLTGTSGISTDTQYF	TGTGCCAGCAGTCGTCTTACCGGGACTAGCGGAATTAGCACAGATACGCAGTATTTT
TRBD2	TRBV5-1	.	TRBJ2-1	CASSLAGTSGREQFF	TGCGCCAGCAGCTTGGCCGGGACTAGCGGACGTGAGCAGTTCTTC
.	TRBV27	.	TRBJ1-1	CASKRQSEAFF	TGTGCCAGCAAACGACAGAGTGAAGCTTTCTTT
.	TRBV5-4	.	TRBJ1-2	CASSLRANPYGYTF	TGTGCCAGCAGCTTGAGGGCCAACCCCTATGGCTACACCTTC
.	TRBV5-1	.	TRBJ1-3	CASSPGAGSSNTIYF	TGCGCCAGCAGCCCTGGCGCAGGGAGTAGTAACACCATATATTTT
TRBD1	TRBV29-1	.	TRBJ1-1	CSVKKDRESTEAFF	TGCAGCGTCAAAAAGGACAGGGAGAGCACTGAAGCTTTCTTT
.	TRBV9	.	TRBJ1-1	CASSPQDNEAFF	TGTGCCAGCAGCCCCCAGGACAATGAAGCTTTCTTT
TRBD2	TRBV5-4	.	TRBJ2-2	CASSWGGSSGARPGELFF	TGTGCCAGCAGCTGGGGCGGATCTAGCGGGGCCAGGCCCGGGGAGCTGTTTTTT
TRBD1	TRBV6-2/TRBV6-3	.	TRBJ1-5	CASSWPPGQGNQPQHF	TGTGCCAGCAGTTGGCCCCCGGGACAGGGCAATCAGCCCCAGCATTTT
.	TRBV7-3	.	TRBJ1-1	CASSSRARGGRNTEAFF	TGTGCCAGCAGCTCGCGAGCCCGGGGAGGTAGGAACACTGAAGCTTTCTTT
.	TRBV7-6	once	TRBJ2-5	CASSSAEDGKETQYF	TGTGCCAGCAGCTCGGCAGAGGACGGAAAAGAGACCCAGTACTTC
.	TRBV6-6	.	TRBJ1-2	CASGETGNYGYTF	TGTGCCAGCGGGGAGACGGGGAACTATGGCTACACCTTC
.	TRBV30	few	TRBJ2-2	CAYRQGGYTGELFF	TGTGCCTATCGACAGGGAGGGTACACCGGGGAGCTGTTTTTT
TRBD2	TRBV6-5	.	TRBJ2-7	CASTISGGRSYEQYF	TGTGCCAGCACCATTAGCGGGGGCCGCTCCTACGAGCAGTACTTC
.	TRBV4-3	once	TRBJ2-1	CASSQEGAGSYNEQFF	TGCGCCAGCAGCCAAGAGGGTGCGGGGAGCTACAATGAGCAGTTCTTC
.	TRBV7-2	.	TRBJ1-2	CASSRTGGGYGYTF	TGTGCCAGCAGTCGAACAGGAGGGGGCTATGGCTACACCTTC
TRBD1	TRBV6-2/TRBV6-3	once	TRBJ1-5	CASSPSTGGSNQPQHF	TGTGCCAGCAGTCCGTCAACAGGGGGCTCCAATCAGCCCCAGCATTTT
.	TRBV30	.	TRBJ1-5	CAWSVKGNQPQHF	TGTGCCTGGAGTGTAAAAGGTAATCAGCCCCAGCATTTT
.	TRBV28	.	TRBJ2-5	CASSPPGASLETQYF	TGTGCCAGCAGTCCACCTGGGGCTAGCTTAGAGACCCAGTACTTC
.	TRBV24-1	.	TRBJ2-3	CATSDPSLDTQYF	TGTGCCACCAGTGATCCCAGCCTAGATACGCAGTATTTT
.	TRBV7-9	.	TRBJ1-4	CASSLDAEKLFF	TGTGCCAGCAGCTTAGATGCAGAAAAACTGTTTTTT